The T cell receptor (beta chain) under discussion was sequenced for a study of beta chain features in type 1 diabetes. Study-wide context: The study found patients and healthy donors alike in age, gender and cell yields.

This clone was seen a few times. What it recognizes is unknown. The CDR3 totals 15 residues. Per germline, CDR1 LGHNA and CDR2 YSLEER. V shed 0 bases and J shed 7 bases, with 13 bases lying between them. Reverse transcription of all isolated RNA meant that expressed TCRB transcripts were sequenced. Assay: immunoSEQ multiplex PCR; the TCRdb copy retains only in-frame clones and omits some. The sample shows roughly 500,000 clones, about an eighth of them seen only once. CD4+ cells of the naive, central memory, regulatory and stem cell-like memory types were sorted via CD45RO/CCR7/CD25/CD127/CD95/CD27. Whole-study findings and limits: When VDJ junctions were examined, type 1 diabetes patients showed fewer insertions and more deletions. Whatever favoring of shorter templates PCR might show would apply equally to patients and controls.

The J gene is TRBJ2-1, the V gene TRBV4-3; TRBD2 is a possible D gene (6 bases). Sequenced material: naive CD4+ T cells from blood. The clonotype originates from a woman in her late teens or twenties in good health. The CDR3 is CASSQDGGGLNEQFF. CDR3 coding DNA: TGCGCCAGCAGCCAAGATGGTGGAGGGTTGAATGAGCAGTTCTTC.